Each of the 8 T cell receptor beta chains below was sequenced from the same sample in a study of T cell repertoires in MIS-A myocarditis. Sequencing was performed with immunoSEQ multiplex PCR; in TCRdb, only in-frame clones are kept and a portion is missing. The sample yields roughly 10,000 clones, approximately 90% seen once. Sequenced sample: thoracic lymph node tissue obtained at autopsy. These receptor sequences come from a man aged 18 to 30 with fulminant myocarditis from multisystem inflammatory syndrome in adults (MIS-A) after COVID-19.

This clone was detected once. This sequence joins TRBV10-3 and TRBJ1-2; maybe TRBD1 (5 bases). CDR3 size: 12 residues. Looked up from germline, CDR1 is ENHRY and CDR2 is SYGVKD. V was pared by 10 bases and J by 2 bases, with 11 bases between. The CDR3 is CATSGDNYGYTF. The DNA for the CDR3 is TGTGCCACCAGCGGGGACAACTATGGCTACACCTTC.

V is TRBV29-1 and J is TRBJ2-7, with TRBD1 matching over 9 bases. Germline-derived CDR1 and CDR2 are SQVTM and ANQGSEA. Trimming took 5 bases from V and 1 from J; bases not matched to a gene: 3. This CDR3 spans 13 amino acids. The CDR3 nucleotides are TGCAGCGTTATGACAGGGGGGTCCTACGAGCAGTACTTC. It encodes CSVMTGGSYEQYF.

The chain carries TRBV18 and TRBJ1-2; TRBD1 aligns across 7 bases. Trimming removed 6 bases from V and 0 bases from J; junction bases left unmatched: 4. The germline V gene encodes CDR1 KGHSH and CDR2 LQKENI. This CDR3 is 14 amino acids long. The CDR3, as DNA: TGTGCCAGCTCGTACGGGACAGCTAACTATGGCTACACCTTC. It encodes CASSYGTANYGYTF.

This chain joins TRBV9 and TRBJ2-6; 9 bases fit TRBD1. Trimming at V came to 3 bases and at J to 1 base, leaving 8 bases not matched to a gene. The length of the CDR3 is 18 residues. The germline V gene has CDR1 SGDLS and CDR2 YYNGEE. The CDR3 DNA reads as TGTGCCAGCAGCGGGCTTTCCGGGACAGGGTCTGGGGCCAACGTCCTGACTTTC. The encoded protein is CASSGLSGTGSGANVLTF.

The chain is built from TRBV6-5 and TRBJ2-2; 9 nucleotides line up with TRBD1. This CDR3 comprises 15 residues. V lost 6 bases to trimming and J lost 6 bases; unmatched junction nucleotides: 8. CDR1 and CDR2 (germline): MNHEY, SVGAGI. The CDR3 loop reads CASSAGTGTAGELFF. The CDR3 bases are TGTGCCAGCAGCGCCGGGACAGGGACGGCCGGGGAGCTGTTTTTT.

The chain couples TRBV4-1 to TRBJ1-5, with D possibly TRBD1 on 5 matching bases. V dropped 2 bases and J dropped 3 bases, with 8 bases sitting between them. Germline V gene data show CDR1 as MGHRA and CDR2 as YSYEKL. CDR3 length: 14 residues. The CDR3 spells CASSQTGFNQPQHF. Written as DNA, the CDR3 is TGCGCCAGCAGCCAAACAGGATTCAATCAGCCCCAGCATTTT.

The rearrangement joins TRBV5-6 to TRBJ1-5; no reliable D call. Germline V CDR1 and CDR2: SGHDT, YYEEEE. V lost 2 bases and J lost 2, with 14 bases in between. The CDR3 is made up of 16 amino acids. The CDR3 nucleotides are TGTGCCAGCAGCTTTTTAAACCGTGCGGGCAATCAGCCCCAGCATTTT. Encoded protein: CASSFLNRAGNQPQHF.

This clone was picked up one time. The chain links TRBV7-6 to TRBJ1-6; D gene unclear. Per germline, CDR1 SGHVS and CDR2 FNYEAQ. This CDR3 spans 16 amino acids. V gave up 2 bases and J gave up 5 bases, with 13 bases separating them. The CDR3 coding sequence is TGTGCCAGCAGCTTACTAGGGTGGTCGGATAATTCACCCCTCCACTTT. Residues: CASSLLGWSDNSPLHF.